This T cell receptor beta chain originates from a study of molecular identifiers for immune sequencing clone quantification. The study's findings and limits: In a background of around 920,000 naive cells, spiked Jurkat TCR RNA from one cell was reportedly detectable.

With listed TCR primers and previously described methods, bulk TCR libraries were prepared. TCRdb reprocessed the PCR reads via MiXCR and lists one record per CDR3 protein. The data hold about half a million distinct CDR3 sequences, with 25% observed a single time. A CD8+CD4-CCR7+CD45RA+ gate was used to sort naive CD8 T cells. This clonotype was recorded many times. No antigen is known for it. This CDR3 has 14 amino acids. V lost 5 bases, J lost 3 bases, and 13 bases lay in between. The source material was naive CD8+ T cells from blood, with Jurkat cell RNA spiked in. Subset in this sample: FACS-sorted CD8+CD4-CCR7+CD45RA+ naive T cells. This chain links TRBV12-3 or TRBV12-4 with TRBJ1-2; D ambiguous. The receptor was derived from a human donor in good health. Some libraries in this study had Jurkat cell RNA spiked in. The CDR3 loop reads CASSGRGTYYGYTF. As DNA, the CDR3 is TGTGCCAGCAGTGGTCGTGGCACCTACTATGGCTACACCTTC.